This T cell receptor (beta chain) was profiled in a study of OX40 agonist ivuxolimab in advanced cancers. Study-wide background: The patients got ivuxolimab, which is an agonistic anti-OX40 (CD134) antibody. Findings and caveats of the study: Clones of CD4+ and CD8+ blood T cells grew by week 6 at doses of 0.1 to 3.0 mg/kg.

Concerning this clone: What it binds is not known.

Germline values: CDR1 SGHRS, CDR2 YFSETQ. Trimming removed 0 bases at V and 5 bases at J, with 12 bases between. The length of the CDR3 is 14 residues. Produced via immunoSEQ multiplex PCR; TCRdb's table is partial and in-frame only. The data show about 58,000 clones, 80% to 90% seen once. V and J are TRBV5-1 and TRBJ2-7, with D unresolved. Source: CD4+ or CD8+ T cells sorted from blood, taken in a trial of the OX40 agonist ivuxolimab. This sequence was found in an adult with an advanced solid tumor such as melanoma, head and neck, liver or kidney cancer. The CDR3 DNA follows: TGCGCCAGCAGCTTGGGACCTGAAACGGACGAGCAGTACTTC. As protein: CASSLGPETDEQYF.